The rows below give T cell receptor beta chains drawn from one sample of a study of cytomegalovirus exposure and HLA in healthy donors. Sequencing was performed with immunoSEQ multiplex PCR; in TCRdb, only in-frame clones are kept and a portion is missing. The repertoire holds approximately 150,000 clones, with 75% to 85% as singletons. The material sequenced was PBMCs. These receptors were collected from a woman aged 25 to 39 in good health and CMV-seropositive. Both conserved end residues are part of each CDR3. The order of the fields is V gene, clone size, J gene, CDR3 length, D gene, CDR3 protein, CDR3 DNA. D genes are given only for firm matches. Expanded clones get a size class; other rows say once, few or many, or leave the size out.

v_call: TRBV6-5
clone_size: .
j_call: TRBJ2-7
cdr3_length: 16
d_call: TRBD2
cdr3_aa: CASSYSWVAGTYEQYF
cdr3_nt: TGTGCCAGCAGTTACTCGTGGGTAGCGGGAACCTACGAGCAGTACTTC

v_call: TRBV14
clone_size: .
j_call: TRBJ2-5
cdr3_length: 12
d_call: .
cdr3_aa: CASSQVKETQYF
cdr3_nt: TGTGCCAGCAGCCAAGTCAAAGAGACCCAGTACTTC

v_call: TRBV5-6
clone_size: .
j_call: TRBJ1-2
cdr3_length: 17
d_call: TRBD1
cdr3_aa: CASSQPGQARGLYGYTF
cdr3_nt: TGTGCCAGCAGCCAACCGGGACAGGCCCGGGGTCTCTATGGCTACACCTTC

v_call: TRBV12-5
clone_size: .
j_call: TRBJ2-3
cdr3_length: 16
d_call: TRBD1
cdr3_aa: CASGPTGRERTDTQYF
cdr3_nt: TGTGCTAGTGGTCCGACAGGGAGAGAACGCACAGATACGCAGTATTTT

v_call: TRBV28
clone_size: .
j_call: TRBJ2-1
cdr3_length: 19
d_call: TRBD2
cdr3_aa: CASNDPGLAGAGPYNEQFF
cdr3_nt: TGTGCCAGCAACGATCCGGGACTAGCGGGAGCGGGTCCCTACAATGAGCAGTTCTTC

v_call: TRBV7-8
clone_size: .
j_call: TRBJ1-2
cdr3_length: 17
d_call: .
cdr3_aa: CASSLPRPLGQSYGYTF
cdr3_nt: TGTGCCAGCAGCTTACCCCGTCCCCTCGGACAGTCCTATGGCTACACCTTC

v_call: TRBV6-5
clone_size: .
j_call: TRBJ1-5
cdr3_length: 12
d_call: .
cdr3_aa: CASRPQGQPQHF
cdr3_nt: TGTGCCAGCAGACCACAGGGACAGCCCCAGCATTTT

v_call: TRBV6-1
clone_size: once
j_call: TRBJ1-4
cdr3_length: 17
d_call: TRBD1
cdr3_aa: CASSEHGQGAMGEKLFF
cdr3_nt: TGTGCCAGCAGTGAACACGGACAGGGGGCGATGGGTGAAAAACTGTTTTTT

v_call: TRBV28
clone_size: .
j_call: TRBJ2-7
cdr3_length: 14
d_call: .
cdr3_aa: CASSFRGASYEQYF
cdr3_nt: TGTGCCAGCAGTTTTCGGGGAGCGTCCTACGAGCAGTACTTC

v_call: TRBV6-6
clone_size: once
j_call: TRBJ2-3
cdr3_length: 14
d_call: TRBD2
cdr3_aa: CASSWTSGRATQYF
cdr3_nt: TGTGCCAGCAGTTGGACTAGCGGGAGGGCTACGCAGTATTTT

v_call: TRBV9
clone_size: .
j_call: TRBJ2-1
cdr3_length: 14
d_call: TRBD1
cdr3_aa: CASSVETGHNEQFF
cdr3_nt: TGTGCCAGCAGCGTAGAGACAGGGCACAATGAGCAGTTCTTC

v_call: TRBV5-1
clone_size: .
j_call: TRBJ2-1
cdr3_length: 16
d_call: TRBD2
cdr3_aa: CASKTYSGSFANEQFF
cdr3_nt: TGCGCCAGCAAAACCTATAGCGGGAGTTTTGCGAATGAGCAGTTCTTC

v_call: TRBV6-6
clone_size: .
j_call: TRBJ1-3
cdr3_length: 15
d_call: .
cdr3_aa: CASSPQVLSGNTIYF
cdr3_nt: TGTGCCAGCAGTCCCCAGGTTCTCTCTGGAAACACCATATATTTT

v_call: TRBV7-7
clone_size: .
j_call: TRBJ2-2
cdr3_length: 15
d_call: TRBD2
cdr3_aa: CASSLTAGGTGELFF
cdr3_nt: TGTGCCAGCAGCTTAACAGCGGGAGGTACCGGGGAGCTGTTTTTT

v_call: TRBV7-2
clone_size: .
j_call: TRBJ2-1
cdr3_length: 14
d_call: TRBD2
cdr3_aa: CASSLVGLVNEQFF
cdr3_nt: TGTGCCAGCAGCTTAGTGGGACTAGTGAATGAGCAGTTCTTC